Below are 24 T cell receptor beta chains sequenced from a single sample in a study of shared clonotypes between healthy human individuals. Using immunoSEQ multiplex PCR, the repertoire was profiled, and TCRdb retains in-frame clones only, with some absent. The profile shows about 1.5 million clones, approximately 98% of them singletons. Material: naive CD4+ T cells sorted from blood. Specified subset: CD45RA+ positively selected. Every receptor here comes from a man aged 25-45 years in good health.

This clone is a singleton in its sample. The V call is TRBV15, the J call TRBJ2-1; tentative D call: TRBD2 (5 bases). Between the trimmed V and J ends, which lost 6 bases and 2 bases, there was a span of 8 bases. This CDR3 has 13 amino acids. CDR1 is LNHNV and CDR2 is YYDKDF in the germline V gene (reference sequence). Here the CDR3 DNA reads TGTGCCACCAGGGGGAGTCCCTACAATGAGCAGTTCTTC. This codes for CATRGSPYNEQFF.

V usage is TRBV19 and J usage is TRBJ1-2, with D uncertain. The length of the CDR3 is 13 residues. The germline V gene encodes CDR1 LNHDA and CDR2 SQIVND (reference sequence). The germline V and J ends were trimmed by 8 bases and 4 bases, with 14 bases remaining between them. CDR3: CASSQAPIYGYTF. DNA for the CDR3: TGTGCCAGTTCCCAGGCACCCATCTATGGCTACACCTTC.

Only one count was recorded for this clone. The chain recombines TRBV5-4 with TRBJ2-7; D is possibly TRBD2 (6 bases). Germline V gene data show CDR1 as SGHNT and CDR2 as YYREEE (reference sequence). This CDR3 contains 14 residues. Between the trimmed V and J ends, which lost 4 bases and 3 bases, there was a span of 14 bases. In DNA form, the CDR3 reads TGTGCCAGCAGCCTGCCCAGTAGCGGCTACGAGCAGTACTTC. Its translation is CASSLPSSGYEQYF.

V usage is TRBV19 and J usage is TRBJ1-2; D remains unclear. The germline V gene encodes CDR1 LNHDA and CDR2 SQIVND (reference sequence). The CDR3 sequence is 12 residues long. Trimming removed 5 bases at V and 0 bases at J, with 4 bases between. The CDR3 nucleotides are TGTGCCAGTAGTGCAGCTAACTATGGCTACACCTTC. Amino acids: CASSAANYGYTF.

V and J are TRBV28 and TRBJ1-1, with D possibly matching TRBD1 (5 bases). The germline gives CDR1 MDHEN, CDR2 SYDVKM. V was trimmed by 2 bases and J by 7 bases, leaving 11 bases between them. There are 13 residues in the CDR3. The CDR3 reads CASSLMKRGEAFF. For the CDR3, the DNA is TGTGCCAGCAGTTTAATGAAGAGGGGTGAAGCTTTCTTT.

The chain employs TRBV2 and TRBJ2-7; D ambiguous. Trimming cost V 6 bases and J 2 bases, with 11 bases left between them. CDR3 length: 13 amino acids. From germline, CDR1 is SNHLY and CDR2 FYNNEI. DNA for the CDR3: TGTGCCAGCAGGCTGGTAGCCACCTACGAGCAGTACTTC. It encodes CASRLVATYEQYF.

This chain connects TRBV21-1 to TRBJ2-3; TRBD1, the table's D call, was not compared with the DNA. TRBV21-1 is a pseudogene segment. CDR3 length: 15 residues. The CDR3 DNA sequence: TGTGCCAGCAGCAAAGACAGGAGACGCACAGATACGCAGTATTTT. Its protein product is CASSKDRRRTDTQYF.

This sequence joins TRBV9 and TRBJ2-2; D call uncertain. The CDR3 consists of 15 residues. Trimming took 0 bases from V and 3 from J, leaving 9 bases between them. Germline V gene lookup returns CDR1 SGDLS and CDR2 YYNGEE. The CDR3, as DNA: TGTGCCAGCAGCGTAGCCCCCGTAGACACCGGGGAGCTGTTTTTT. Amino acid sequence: CASSVAPVDTGELFF.

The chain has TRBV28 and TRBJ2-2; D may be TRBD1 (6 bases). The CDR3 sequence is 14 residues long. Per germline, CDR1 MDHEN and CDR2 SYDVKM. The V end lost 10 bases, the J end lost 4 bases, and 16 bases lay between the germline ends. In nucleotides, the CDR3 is TGTGCCACCAACCAAGGACAGATCACCGGGGAGCTGTTTTTT. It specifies CATNQGQITGELFF.

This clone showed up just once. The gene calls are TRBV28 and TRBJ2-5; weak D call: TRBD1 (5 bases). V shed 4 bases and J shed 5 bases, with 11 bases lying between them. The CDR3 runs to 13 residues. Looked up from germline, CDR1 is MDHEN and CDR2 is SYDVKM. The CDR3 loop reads CASSSRRGETQYF. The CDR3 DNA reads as TGTGCCAGCAGTTCGCGAAGGGGTGAGACCCAGTACTTC.

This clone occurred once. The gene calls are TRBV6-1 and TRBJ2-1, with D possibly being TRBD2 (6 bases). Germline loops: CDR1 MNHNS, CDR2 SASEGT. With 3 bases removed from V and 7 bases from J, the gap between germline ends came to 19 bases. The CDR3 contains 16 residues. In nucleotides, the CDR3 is TGTGCCAGCAGTGAGATACCGTCGGGACTCGGGAATGAGCAGTTCTTC. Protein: CASSEIPSGLGNEQFF.

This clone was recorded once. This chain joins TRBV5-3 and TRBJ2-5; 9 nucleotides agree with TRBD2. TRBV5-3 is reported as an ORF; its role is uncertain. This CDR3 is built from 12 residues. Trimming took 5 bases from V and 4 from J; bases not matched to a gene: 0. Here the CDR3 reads CARRTSGETQYF. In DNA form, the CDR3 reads TGTGCCAGAAGGACTAGCGGAGAGACCCAGTACTTC.

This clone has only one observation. The CDR3 coding sequence is TGTGCCAGCTCACCAGCGGGGCCTGGGGGTAATGGTGAGCAGTTCTTC. This codes for CASSPAGPGGNGEQFF. This chain uses TRBV18 with TRBJ2-1; possible D gene TRBD2, 6 bases. Germline CDR1 KGHSH, CDR2 LQKENI. Trimming pared 2 bases from V and 9 bases from J, leaving 20 bases between. This CDR3 region has 16 residues.

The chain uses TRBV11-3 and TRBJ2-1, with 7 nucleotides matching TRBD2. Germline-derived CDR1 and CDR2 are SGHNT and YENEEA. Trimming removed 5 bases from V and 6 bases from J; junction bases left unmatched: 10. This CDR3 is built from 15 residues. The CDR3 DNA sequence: TGTGCCAGCAGCCGCGGGGAGGGCCCAGGCAATGAGCAGTTCTTC. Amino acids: CASSRGEGPGNEQFF.

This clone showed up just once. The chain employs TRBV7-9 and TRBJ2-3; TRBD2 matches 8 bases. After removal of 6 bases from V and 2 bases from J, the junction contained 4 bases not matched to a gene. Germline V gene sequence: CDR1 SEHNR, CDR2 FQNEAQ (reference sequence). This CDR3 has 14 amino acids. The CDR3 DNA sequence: TGTGCCAGCAGACGGCGGGAGGTCACAGATACGCAGTATTTT. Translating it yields CASRRREVTDTQYF. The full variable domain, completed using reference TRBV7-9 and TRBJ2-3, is DTGVSQNPRHKITKRGQNVTFRCDPISEHNRLYWYRQTLGQGPEFLTYFQNEAQLEKSRLLSDRFSAERPKGSFSTLEIQRTEQGDSAMYLCASRRREVTDTQYFGPGTRLTVL.

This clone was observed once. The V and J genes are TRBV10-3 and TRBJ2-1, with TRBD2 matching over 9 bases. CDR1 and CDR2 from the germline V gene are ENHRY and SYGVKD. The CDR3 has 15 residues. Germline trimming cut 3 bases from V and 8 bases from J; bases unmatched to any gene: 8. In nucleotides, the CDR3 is TGTGCCATCAGTGATTACGCGGGAGGGCCGTATGAGCAGTTCTTC. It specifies CAISDYAGGPYEQFF.

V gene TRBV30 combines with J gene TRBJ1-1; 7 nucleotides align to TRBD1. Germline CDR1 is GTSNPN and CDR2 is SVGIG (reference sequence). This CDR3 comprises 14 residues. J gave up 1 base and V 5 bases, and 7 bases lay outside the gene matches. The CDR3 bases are TGTGCCTGGGGACCGGGGACAGCGAACACTGAAGCTTTCTTT. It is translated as CAWGPGTANTEAFF.

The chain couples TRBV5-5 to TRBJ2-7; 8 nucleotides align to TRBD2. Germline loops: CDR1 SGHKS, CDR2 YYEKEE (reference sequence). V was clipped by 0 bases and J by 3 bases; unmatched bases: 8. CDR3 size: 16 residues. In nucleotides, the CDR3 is TGTGCCAGCAGCTTGGCCACCGGGACTAGACTCTACGAGCAGTACTTC. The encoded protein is CASSLATGTRLYEQYF.

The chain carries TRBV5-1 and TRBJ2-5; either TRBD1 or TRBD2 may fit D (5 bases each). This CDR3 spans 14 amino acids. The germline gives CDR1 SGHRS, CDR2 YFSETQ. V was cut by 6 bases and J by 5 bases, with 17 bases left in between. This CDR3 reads CASNPGTRRETQYF. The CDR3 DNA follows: TGCGCCAGCAACCCCGGGACCCGCAGGGAGACCCAGTACTTC. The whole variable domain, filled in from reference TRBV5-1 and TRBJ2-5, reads KAGVTQTPRYLIKTRGQQVTLSCSPISGHRSVSWYQQTPGQGLQFLFEYFSETQRNKGNFPGRFSGRQFSNSRSEMNVSTLELGDSALYLCASNPGTRRETQYFGPGTRLLVL.

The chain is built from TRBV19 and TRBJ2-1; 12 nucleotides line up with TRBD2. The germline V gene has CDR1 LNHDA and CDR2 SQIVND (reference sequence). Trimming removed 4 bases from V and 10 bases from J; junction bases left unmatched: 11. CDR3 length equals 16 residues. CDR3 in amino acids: CASSNRHETSGSEQFF. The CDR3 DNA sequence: TGTGCCAGTAGTAACCGCCACGAGACTAGCGGGAGCGAGCAGTTCTTC.

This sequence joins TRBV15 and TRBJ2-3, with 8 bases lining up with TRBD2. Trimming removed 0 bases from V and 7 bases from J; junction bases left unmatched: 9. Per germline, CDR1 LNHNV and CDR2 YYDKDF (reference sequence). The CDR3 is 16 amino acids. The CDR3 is CATSRDRRASGHTQYF. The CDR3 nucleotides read TGTGCCACCAGCAGAGATCGAAGGGCTAGCGGGCATACGCAGTATTTT.

The chain's CDR3 is CASSFSGTTLGEQFF. CDR3 coding DNA: TGCGCCAGCAGTTTTTCCGGGACTACCCTTGGTGAGCAGTTCTTC. The chain combines TRBV5-1 with TRBJ2-1, with 7 bases that match TRBD2. With 5 bases clipped from V and 9 bases from J, the junction kept 14 bases outside the gene matches. Germline-derived CDR1 and CDR2 are SGHRS and YFSETQ. This CDR3 has 15 amino acids.

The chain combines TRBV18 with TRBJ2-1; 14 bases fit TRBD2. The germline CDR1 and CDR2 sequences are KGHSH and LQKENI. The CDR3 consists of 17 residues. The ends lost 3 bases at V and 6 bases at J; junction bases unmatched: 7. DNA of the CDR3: TGTGCCAGCTCACCTAATGGACTAGCGGGAGGAGCCAATGAGCAGTTCTTC. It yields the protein CASSPNGLAGGANEQFF.

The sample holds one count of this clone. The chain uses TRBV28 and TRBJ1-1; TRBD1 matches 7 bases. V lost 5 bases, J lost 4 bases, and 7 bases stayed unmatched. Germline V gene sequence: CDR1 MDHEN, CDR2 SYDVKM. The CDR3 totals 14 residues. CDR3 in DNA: TGTGCCAGCAGTATTGACAGGGTGATCACTGAAGCTTTCTTT. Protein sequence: CASSIDRVITEAFF.